This entry concerns a single T cell receptor beta chain. The antigen this receptor binds is unknown. No much larger clonotype is one base removed from it; base qualities were not supplied. TCRbeta CDR3 regions were amplified from genomic DNA by means of the immunoSEQ Assay, a bias-controlled multiplex PCR. Under the source paper's analysis protocol: The number of nucleated cells in each sample was estimated from the amplification of reference gene primers within the assay. To quantify the absolute abundance of each unique TCRbeta CDR3 rearrangement, sequence reads were collapsed and filtered. Productive Simpson clonality was computed per sample as the square root of Simpson's diversity index over productive rearrangements. TCRdb mirrors the immuneACCESS table, restricted to in-frame sequences. Some clones are absent from its copies; in checked studies, under half trace to an unresolved V gene, and the reason for the others is unknown. D and trimming come from the DNA, and the V and J calls and clone size come from that table. The sample profile shows 250,000 to 300,000 clones; roughly 88% of them were found once. Clones ranked in the top ten supply 2.5% to 3.5% of the sample.

This record belongs to a study of blood T cell repertoires in COVID-19 (dated by TCRdb to 2020 to 2021). At the level of the whole study: Samples covering the acute and convalescent phases of COVID-19 were provided by collaborators in the United States, Italy and Spain. The material from the prospective study consisted of cDNA or gDNA derived from T cells, B-cell-depleted T cells, or PBMCs. Deeply sampled blood TCRbeta repertoires from subjects exposed to, actively infected with, or recovered from COVID-19 were included in the dataset. The repertoires were released in a freely available public database meant as a resource for research on the immune response to SARS-CoV-2. Samples came from the ongoing ImmuneRACE study (first 160 participants) plus 1,254 subjects from 6 global collaborators. The sample metadata nearly always contained a de-identified subject ID, COVID-19 status, age in years and sex. HLA class I and class II types, where available, came from metadata supplied by the sample provider rather than from assay-based typing.

Points the paper makes about the study in general: How much clinical and demographic metadata was included differed by source and by participant, and the metadata was provided uncurated.

The germline V gene yields SGHTA for CDR1 and FQGNSA for CDR2. Trimming accounts for 1 base at V and 5 bases at J, while the number of junction bases matched to no gene is 5. Measured from the cysteine to the phenylalanine, the CDR3 is 14 residues long. Kept here is only the CDR3 DNA, which spans 42 bases and is read in frame from base 1. Each collaborating institution followed its own protocols to collect whole blood in K2EDTA tubes. Collaborator samples were shipped for TCRbeta analysis as frozen whole blood, isolated PBMCs, or DNA extracted from either sample type. The TCR originated in a woman younger than 45 with active or convalescent COVID-19. The rearranged chain carries TRBV7-2 and TRBJ2-7, and 7 bases in between align with TRBD2. The sample was peripheral blood. The DNA sequence reads TGTGCCAGCAGCTTAGGGGTCGGGGGGAACGAGCAGTACTTC. The translation is CASSLGVGGNEQYF.